The rows below give T cell receptor beta chains drawn from one sample of a study of early T cells in non-severe SARS-CoV-2 infection. TCRdb itself ran the 5' RACE reads through MiXCR, one entry per CDR3 protein. Seen here are over 25,000 distinct CDR3 sequences, over 3.5% observed once, and the top ten hold 6.3%. The sample taken for sequencing was whole blood. The source is an adult who was a healthcare worker with PCR-confirmed SARS-CoV-2 infection or an uninfected control (not recorded which). Both conserved end residues are part of each CDR3.

CDR3aa	v_gene	j_gene
CASTVAEITDTQYF	TRBV5-1	TRBJ2-3
CAWVSGRIADTQYF	TRBV30	TRBJ2-3
CASSPMYGTGELFF	TRBV6-4	TRBJ2-2
CASRRLARGNEQFF	TRBV12-3/TRBV12-4	TRBJ2-1
CASSPKYNYEQYF	TRBV18	TRBJ2-7
CASSYVAGETSGELFF	TRBV6-6	TRBJ2-2
CASSQRAGWEDTQYF	TRBV4-1	TRBJ2-3
CSVGTGEETQYF	TRBV29-1	TRBJ2-5
CSARGPSADTQYF	TRBV20-1	TRBJ2-3
CASRGQGINNNEKLFF	TRBV19	TRBJ1-4
CASSLGPGDTEAFF	TRBV7-2	TRBJ1-1
CASSYFGTTYEQYF	TRBV6-2/TRBV6-3	TRBJ2-7
CATSEAGGTGELFF	TRBV24-1	TRBJ2-2
CASSHFGQETQYF	TRBV19	TRBJ2-5
CASSQDESYGYTF	TRBV3-1	TRBJ1-2
CASSQGATAFFLAKNIQYF	TRBV12-3/TRBV12-4	TRBJ2-4
CASSQDSAARGPQHF	TRBV4-1	TRBJ1-5
CASRPFGFSGTDTQYF	TRBV28	TRBJ2-3
CAWSVEGQGNQPQHF	TRBV30	TRBJ1-5
CASSSQYNEQFF	TRBV11-2	TRBJ2-1
CASSKLCGGLGTEAFF	TRBV21-1	TRBJ1-1
CASSLFGRTNSPLHF	TRBV27	TRBJ1-6